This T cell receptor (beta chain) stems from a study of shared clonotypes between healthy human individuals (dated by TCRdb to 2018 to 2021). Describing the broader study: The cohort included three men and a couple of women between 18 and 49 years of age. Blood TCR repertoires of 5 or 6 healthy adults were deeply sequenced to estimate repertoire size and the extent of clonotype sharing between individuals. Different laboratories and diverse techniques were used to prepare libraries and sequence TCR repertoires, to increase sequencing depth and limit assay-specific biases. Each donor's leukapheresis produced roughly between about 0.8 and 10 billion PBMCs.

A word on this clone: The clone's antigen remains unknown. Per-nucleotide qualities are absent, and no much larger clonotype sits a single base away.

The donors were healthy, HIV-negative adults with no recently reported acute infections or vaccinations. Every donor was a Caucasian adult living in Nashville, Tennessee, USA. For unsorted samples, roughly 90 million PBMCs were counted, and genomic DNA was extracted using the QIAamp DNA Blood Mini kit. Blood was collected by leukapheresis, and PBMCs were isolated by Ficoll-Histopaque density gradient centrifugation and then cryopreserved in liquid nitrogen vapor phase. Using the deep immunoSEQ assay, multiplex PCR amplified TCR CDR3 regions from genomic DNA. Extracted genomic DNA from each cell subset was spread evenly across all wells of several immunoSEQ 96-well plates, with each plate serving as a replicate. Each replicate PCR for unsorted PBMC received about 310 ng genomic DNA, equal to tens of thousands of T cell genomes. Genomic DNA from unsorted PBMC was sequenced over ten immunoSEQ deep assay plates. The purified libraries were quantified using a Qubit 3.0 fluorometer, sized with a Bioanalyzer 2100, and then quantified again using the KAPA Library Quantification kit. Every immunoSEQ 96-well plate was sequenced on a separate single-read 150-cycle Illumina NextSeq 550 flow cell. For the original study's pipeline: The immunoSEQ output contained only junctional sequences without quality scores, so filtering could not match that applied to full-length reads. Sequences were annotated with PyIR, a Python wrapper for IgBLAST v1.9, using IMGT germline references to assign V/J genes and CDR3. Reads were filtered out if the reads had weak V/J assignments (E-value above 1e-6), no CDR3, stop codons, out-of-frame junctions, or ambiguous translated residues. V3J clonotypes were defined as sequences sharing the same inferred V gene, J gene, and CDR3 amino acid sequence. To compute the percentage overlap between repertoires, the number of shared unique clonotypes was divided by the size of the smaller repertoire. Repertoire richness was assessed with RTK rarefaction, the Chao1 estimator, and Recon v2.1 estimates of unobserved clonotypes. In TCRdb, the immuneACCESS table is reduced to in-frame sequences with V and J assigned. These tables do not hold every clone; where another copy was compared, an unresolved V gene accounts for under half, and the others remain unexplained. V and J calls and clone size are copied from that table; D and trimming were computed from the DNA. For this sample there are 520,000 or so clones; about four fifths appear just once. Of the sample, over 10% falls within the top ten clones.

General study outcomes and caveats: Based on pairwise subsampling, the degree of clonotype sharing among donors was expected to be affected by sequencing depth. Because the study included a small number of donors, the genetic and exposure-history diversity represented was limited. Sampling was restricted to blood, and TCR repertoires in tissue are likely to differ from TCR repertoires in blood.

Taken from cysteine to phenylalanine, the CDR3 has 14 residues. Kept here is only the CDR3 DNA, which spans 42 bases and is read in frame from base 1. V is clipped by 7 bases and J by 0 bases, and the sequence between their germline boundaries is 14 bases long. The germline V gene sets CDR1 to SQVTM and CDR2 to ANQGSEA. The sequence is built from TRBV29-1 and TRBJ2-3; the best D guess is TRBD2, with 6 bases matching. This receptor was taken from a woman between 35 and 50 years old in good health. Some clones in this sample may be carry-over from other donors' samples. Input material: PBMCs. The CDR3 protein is CSAGGATSTDTQYF. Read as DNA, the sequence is TGCAGCGCCGGGGGAGCGACTAGCACAGATACGCAGTATTTT.